Listed below are T cell receptor beta chains from one sample, sequenced in a study of T cell responses to AZD1222 COVID-19 vaccine. TCRdb keeps only in-frame clones here, not all; method: immunoSEQ multiplex PCR. This table holds 140,000 to 150,000 clones, roughly 90% found once. The sample here was peripheral blood, taken 28 days after the second AZD1222 dose. The receptors here all came from an adult who received the AZD1222 COVID-19 vaccine. Both conserved end residues are part of each CDR3. D genes are given only for firm matches. Size values are once, few and many counts, or a class for expanded clones, and some rows have none.

J gene: TRBJ2-2; clone size: few; V gene: TRBV5-4; D gene: NA; CDR3 DNA: TGTGCCAGCAGCACGGGACTTCCCCTCGGGGTCACCGGGGAGCTGTTTTTT; CDR3 protein: CASSTGLPLGVTGELFF
J gene: TRBJ1-5; clone size: NA; V gene: TRBV28; D gene: TRBD1; CDR3 DNA: TGTGCCAGCAGGAATCAGGGGGCGAATCAGCCCCAGCATTTT; CDR3 protein: CASRNQGANQPQHF
J gene: TRBJ2-1; clone size: NA; V gene: TRBV6-5; D gene: NA; CDR3 DNA: TGTGCCAGCAGTCGCGGGTACTCCTACAATGAGCAGTTCTTC; CDR3 protein: CASSRGYSYNEQFF
J gene: TRBJ2-1; clone size: NA; V gene: TRBV10-2; D gene: TRBD2; CDR3 DNA: TGCGCCAGCAGTCCGGCGATTAGCGGGGGCAATGAGCAGTTCTTC; CDR3 protein: CASSPAISGGNEQFF
J gene: TRBJ2-1; clone size: NA; V gene: TRBV29-1; D gene: NA; CDR3 DNA: TGCAGCGTTGTCGTCGGGAGAGGCCATGAGCAGTTCTTC; CDR3 protein: CSVVVGRGHEQFF
J gene: TRBJ1-1; clone size: once; V gene: TRBV9; D gene: NA; CDR3 DNA: TGTGCCAGCAGCGTAGATCCGGGCTTGAACACTGAAGCTTTCTTT; CDR3 protein: CASSVDPGLNTEAFF
J gene: TRBJ2-7; clone size: NA; V gene: TRBV28; D gene: NA; CDR3 DNA: TGTGCCAGCATCCCACGATGGGCCTCCGAGCAGTACTTC; CDR3 protein: CASIPRWASEQYF
J gene: TRBJ2-3; clone size: NA; V gene: TRBV3-1/TRBV3-2; D gene: NA; CDR3 DNA: TGTGCCAGCAGCCAAGAAGCCAGGGGGAGCGGGAACACAGATACGCAGTATTTT; CDR3 protein: CASSQEARGSGNTDTQYF
J gene: TRBJ2-3; clone size: NA; V gene: TRBV4-2; D gene: TRBD2; CDR3 DNA: TGTGCCAGCAGCCAAGATCCCACGGGAGGAGGGGCAGATACGCAGTATTTT; CDR3 protein: CASSQDPTGGGADTQYF
J gene: TRBJ2-7; clone size: NA; V gene: TRBV11-2; D gene: NA; CDR3 DNA: TGTGCCAGCAGCTTAGGTAACCGGTACGAGCAGTACTTC; CDR3 protein: CASSLGNRYEQYF
J gene: TRBJ1-2; clone size: NA; V gene: TRBV12-3/TRBV12-4; D gene: TRBD1; CDR3 DNA: TGTGCCAGCAGCCGTAGGACAGGGAACGGCTACACCTTC; CDR3 protein: CASSRRTGNGYTF
J gene: TRBJ2-7; clone size: once; V gene: TRBV5-6; D gene: NA; CDR3 DNA: TGTGCCAGCACCTTCCAGGGACGGAGCTCCTACGAGCAGTACTTC; CDR3 protein: CASTFQGRSSYEQYF
J gene: TRBJ2-7; clone size: NA; V gene: TRBV28; D gene: NA; CDR3 DNA: TGTGCCAGCACCGGGGGCCGGCAGCAGTACTTC; CDR3 protein: CASTGGRQQYF
J gene: TRBJ1-2; clone size: NA; V gene: TRBV28; D gene: NA; CDR3 DNA: TGTGCCAGCAGTTTAATGGTACAGGGAGCAGGACTTTATGGCTACACCTTC; CDR3 protein: CASSLMVQGAGLYGYTF
J gene: TRBJ2-2; clone size: NA; V gene: TRBV19; D gene: TRBD1; CDR3 DNA: TGTGCCAGTAGTAAGGGGGGACAGGGCAACACCGGGGAGCTGTTTTTT; CDR3 protein: CASSKGGQGNTGELFF
J gene: TRBJ1-2; clone size: NA; V gene: TRBV28; D gene: TRBD1; CDR3 DNA: TGTGCCAGCAGCCGACAGGGGTGGGAGGGCTACACCTTC; CDR3 protein: CASSRQGWEGYTF
J gene: TRBJ1-2; clone size: NA; V gene: TRBV5-5; D gene: TRBD1; CDR3 DNA: TGTGCCAGCAGCCATACAGGGGATTCTAGGGGCTACACCTTC; CDR3 protein: CASSHTGDSRGYTF
J gene: TRBJ1-6; clone size: NA; V gene: TRBV28; D gene: NA; CDR3 DNA: TGTGCCAGCAGTTCCGAAAGCTCCTATAATTCACCCCTCCACTTT; CDR3 protein: CASSSESSYNSPLHF
J gene: TRBJ2-4; clone size: NA; V gene: TRBV18; D gene: NA; CDR3 DNA: TGTGCCAGCTCACCGCAGACCGGAGCCAAAAACATTCAGTACTTC; CDR3 protein: CASSPQTGAKNIQYF
J gene: TRBJ1-5; clone size: NA; V gene: TRBV6-2/TRBV6-3; D gene: TRBD1; CDR3 DNA: TGTGCCAGCAGTTACAGACAGGGGTTCGGTCAGCCCCAGCATTTT; CDR3 protein: CASSYRQGFGQPQHF
J gene: TRBJ2-7; clone size: NA; V gene: TRBV7-2; D gene: TRBD1; CDR3 DNA: TGTGCCAGCAGCTTGGGACAGGGGGCTTTCGAGCAGTACTTC; CDR3 protein: CASSLGQGAFEQYF
J gene: TRBJ1-2; clone size: NA; V gene: TRBV28; D gene: TRBD1; CDR3 DNA: TGTGCCAGCAGTCAAACAGGGGAATCGAATGGCTACACCTTC; CDR3 protein: CASSQTGESNGYTF
J gene: TRBJ1-5; clone size: NA; V gene: TRBV6-5; D gene: TRBD1; CDR3 DNA: TGTGCCAGCTACCCGGGACAGGGGGTAGATCAGCCCCAGCATTTT; CDR3 protein: CASYPGQGVDQPQHF